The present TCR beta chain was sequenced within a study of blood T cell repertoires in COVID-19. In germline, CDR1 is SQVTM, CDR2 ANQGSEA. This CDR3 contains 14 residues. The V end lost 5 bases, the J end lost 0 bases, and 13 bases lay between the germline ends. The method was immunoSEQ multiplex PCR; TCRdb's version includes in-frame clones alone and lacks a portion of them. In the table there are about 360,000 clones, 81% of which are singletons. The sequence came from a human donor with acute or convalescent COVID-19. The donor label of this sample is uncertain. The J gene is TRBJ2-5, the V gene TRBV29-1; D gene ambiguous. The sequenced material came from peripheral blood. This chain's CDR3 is CSVTHRLYQETQYF. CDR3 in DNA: TGCAGCGTTACCCACAGATTGTACCAAGAGACCCAGTACTTC.